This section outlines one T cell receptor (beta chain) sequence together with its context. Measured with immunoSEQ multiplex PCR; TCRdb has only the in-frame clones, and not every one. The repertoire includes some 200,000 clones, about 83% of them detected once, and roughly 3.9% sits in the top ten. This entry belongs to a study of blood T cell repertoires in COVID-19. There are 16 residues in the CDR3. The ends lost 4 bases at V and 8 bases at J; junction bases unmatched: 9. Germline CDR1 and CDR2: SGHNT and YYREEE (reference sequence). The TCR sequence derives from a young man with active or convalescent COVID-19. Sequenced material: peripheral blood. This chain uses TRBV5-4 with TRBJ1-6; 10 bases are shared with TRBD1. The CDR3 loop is CASSRQGAGGYSPLHF. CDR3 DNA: TGTGCCAGCAGCCGACAGGGGGCCGGAGGGTATTCACCCCTCCACTTT. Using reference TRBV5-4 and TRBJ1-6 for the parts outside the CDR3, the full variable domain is ETGVTQSPTHLIKTRGQQVTLRCSSQSGHNTVSWYQQALGQGPQFIFQYYREEENGRGNFPPRFSGLQFPNYSSELNVNALELDDSALYLCASSRQGAGGYSPLHFGNGTRLTVT.